This is a list of T cell receptor beta chains from one sample in a study of blood T cell repertoires in COVID-19. Measured with immunoSEQ multiplex PCR; TCRdb has only the in-frame clones, and not every one. The sample lists roughly 250,000 clones, 80% to 90% occurring once. Sequencing was done on a sample of PBMCs or T cells enriched from blood (not recorded which). These receptor sequences come from a woman in her fifties or sixties who had recovered from COVID-19. Each CDR3 is given with its conserved first and last residue. Each record gives: CDR3 protein, CDR3 DNA, V gene, J gene, D gene, clone size. A D gene is named only where the DNA matches it firmly. Size tells how often a clone was seen (once, few, many) or the class of an expanded clone, and some rows leave it out.

CDR3aa: CASSLKDSTGELFF
CDR3nt: TGTGCCAGCAGCTTGAAGGACAGCACCGGGGAGCTGTTTTTT
v_gene: TRBV5-4
j_gene: TRBJ2-2
d_gene: .
abundance: .

CDR3aa: CASSRPGTGLIEQFF
CDR3nt: TGCGCCAGCAGCCGCCCGGGGACAGGATTGATTGAGCAGTTCTTC
v_gene: TRBV5-1
j_gene: TRBJ2-1
d_gene: TRBD1
abundance: .

CDR3aa: CAWTGRVDTEAFF
CDR3nt: TGTGCCTGGACGGGCAGGGTGGACACTGAAGCTTTCTTT
v_gene: TRBV30
j_gene: TRBJ1-1
d_gene: .
abundance: .

CDR3aa: CASRRRSMNTEAFF
CDR3nt: TGTGCCAGCAGAAGGAGATCTATGAACACTGAAGCTTTCTTT
v_gene: TRBV28
j_gene: TRBJ1-1
d_gene: .
abundance: .

CDR3aa: CASSLATGNEKLFF
CDR3nt: TGTGCCAGCAGCTTAGCGACAGGGAATGAAAAACTGTTTTTT
v_gene: TRBV7-9
j_gene: TRBJ1-4
d_gene: TRBD1
abundance: few

CDR3aa: CASSSREKAYEQYF
CDR3nt: TGTGCCAGTAGTTCGCGGGAGAAGGCGTACGAGCAGTACTTC
v_gene: TRBV19
j_gene: TRBJ2-7
d_gene: TRBD2
abundance: once

CDR3aa: CAWSGRINEQFF
CDR3nt: TGTGCCTGGAGTGGGAGGATCAATGAGCAGTTCTTC
v_gene: TRBV30
j_gene: TRBJ2-1
d_gene: .
abundance: .

CDR3aa: CASSLEGTANTEAFF
CDR3nt: TGCGCCAGCAGCTTGGAGGGGACAGCGAACACTGAAGCTTTCTTT
v_gene: TRBV5-1
j_gene: TRBJ1-1
d_gene: TRBD1
abundance: once

CDR3aa: CASSLGANTIYF
CDR3nt: TGTGCCAGCAGCTTGGGAGCAAACACCATATATTTT
v_gene: TRBV7-9
j_gene: TRBJ1-3
d_gene: .
abundance: .

CDR3aa: CASSDAGSRYNEQFF
CDR3nt: TGTGCCAGCAGCGACGCGGGAAGTCGCTACAATGAGCAGTTCTTC
v_gene: TRBV27
j_gene: TRBJ2-1
d_gene: .
abundance: .

CDR3aa: CASSLVGGGHRAGRNYGYTF
CDR3nt: TGTGCCAGCAGTTTAGTCGGGGGGGGTCACCGAGCGGGTAGAAACTATGGCTACACCTTC
v_gene: TRBV28
j_gene: TRBJ1-2
d_gene: .
abundance: once

CDR3aa: CASSLSVNTEAFF
CDR3nt: TGTGCCAGCAGCTTATCAGTGAACACTGAAGCTTTCTTT
v_gene: TRBV11-2
j_gene: TRBJ1-1
d_gene: .
abundance: .

CDR3aa: CASGVGGWNTEAFF
CDR3nt: TGCGCCAGCGGGGTGGGGGGATGGAACACTGAAGCTTTCTTT
v_gene: TRBV5-1
j_gene: TRBJ1-1
d_gene: .
abundance: .

CDR3aa: CASNLDTTNYEQYF
CDR3nt: TGCGCCAGCAACCTGGACACAACGAACTACGAGCAGTACTTC
v_gene: TRBV5-1
j_gene: TRBJ2-7
d_gene: .
abundance: .

CDR3aa: CASSFLTGSSITFF
CDR3nt: TGCGCCAGCAGCTTCTTGACAGGGTCGAGTATAACTTTCTTT
v_gene: TRBV5-1
j_gene: TRBJ1-1
d_gene: TRBD1
abundance: once

CDR3aa: CARSRGTYEQYF
CDR3nt: TGTGCCAGAAGTAGAGGCACCTACGAGCAGTACTTC
v_gene: TRBV5-3
j_gene: TRBJ2-7
d_gene: .
abundance: .

CDR3aa: CASSLGTAPQMDTQYF
CDR3nt: TGCGCCAGCAGCTTGGGGACTGCTCCCCAGATGGATACGCAGTATTTT
v_gene: TRBV5-1
j_gene: TRBJ2-3
d_gene: .
abundance: .

CDR3aa: CASSYSITQQSYEQYF
CDR3nt: TGTGCCAGCAGTTACTCGATAACACAGCAATCCTACGAGCAGTACTTC
v_gene: TRBV6-6
j_gene: TRBJ2-7
d_gene: .
abundance: .

CDR3aa: CASTSFREGLREQYF
CDR3nt: TGTGCCAGCACCTCCTTCCGGGAGGGCCTAAGGGAGCAGTACTTC
v_gene: TRBV7-2
j_gene: TRBJ2-7
d_gene: TRBD2
abundance: .

CDR3aa: CASSVRGDSSYEQYF
CDR3nt: TGTGCCAGCAGCGTACGAGGTGACAGCTCCTACGAGCAGTACTTC
v_gene: TRBV9
j_gene: TRBJ2-7
d_gene: .
abundance: once

CDR3aa: CASSLQGNGYTF
CDR3nt: TGTGCCAGCTCACTTCAGGGTAATGGCTACACCTTC
v_gene: TRBV18
j_gene: TRBJ1-2
d_gene: .
abundance: .

CDR3aa: CASSFHQGGVDTQYF
CDR3nt: TGTGCCAGCAGCTTCCATCAAGGGGGGGTAGATACGCAGTATTTT
v_gene: TRBV7-2
j_gene: TRBJ2-3
d_gene: .
abundance: .

CDR3aa: CASSQGITNTEAFF
CDR3nt: TGTGCCAGCAGCCAGGGGATTACGAACACTGAAGCTTTCTTT
v_gene: TRBV5-6
j_gene: TRBJ1-1
d_gene: .
abundance: .

CDR3aa: CASSSKAGQGAYEQYF
CDR3nt: TGTGCCAGCTCATCCAAAGCCGGCCAGGGGGCCTACGAGCAGTACTTC
v_gene: TRBV18
j_gene: TRBJ2-7
d_gene: TRBD1
abundance: .

CDR3aa: CASSLAGVRKYEQYF
CDR3nt: TGTGCCAGCAGCTTAGCGGGGGTACGAAAATACGAGCAGTACTTC
v_gene: TRBV11-2
j_gene: TRBJ2-7
d_gene: .
abundance: .

CDR3aa: CASGLIGTSGSREQFF
CDR3nt: TGTGCTAGTGGTTTGATCGGAACTAGCGGGAGTAGAGAGCAGTTCTTC
v_gene: TRBV12-5
j_gene: TRBJ2-1
d_gene: TRBD2
abundance: once

CDR3aa: CASSLYPLSYEQYF
CDR3nt: TGTGCCAGCAGCTTGTATCCCCTCTCCTACGAGCAGTACTTC
v_gene: TRBV5-6
j_gene: TRBJ2-7
d_gene: .
abundance: .

CDR3aa: CASSARLEVDYGYTF
CDR3nt: TGTGCCAGCAGTGCACGCCTGGAGGTCGACTATGGCTACACCTTC
v_gene: TRBV2
j_gene: TRBJ1-2
d_gene: .
abundance: few

CDR3aa: CASSPTAAGKDEKLFF
CDR3nt: TGTGCCAGCAGTCCCACCGCGGCGGGGAAGGATGAAAAACTGTTTTTT
v_gene: TRBV28
j_gene: TRBJ1-4
d_gene: .
abundance: .

CDR3aa: CASSDRGASNEQFF
CDR3nt: TGTGCCAGCAGTGATCGGGGAGCGAGCAATGAGCAGTTCTTC
v_gene: TRBV2
j_gene: TRBJ2-1
d_gene: .
abundance: .

CDR3aa: CASSLQGEEAFF
CDR3nt: TGTGCCAGCTCACTACAGGGGGAAGAGGCTTTCTTT
v_gene: TRBV18
j_gene: TRBJ1-1
d_gene: TRBD1
abundance: .

CDR3aa: CASSSQGSSYEQYF
CDR3nt: TGCGCCAGCAGCTCACAGGGGAGCTCCTACGAGCAGTACTTC
v_gene: TRBV5-1
j_gene: TRBJ2-7
d_gene: TRBD1
abundance: .

CDR3aa: CASSLGQNTEAFF
CDR3nt: TGTGCCAGCAGTTTAGGGCAGAACACTGAAGCTTTCTTT
v_gene: TRBV27
j_gene: TRBJ1-1
d_gene: .
abundance: .

CDR3aa: CASSPRPGTGVEKLFF
CDR3nt: TGTGCCAGCTCACCTCGTCCCGGGACAGGGGTTGAAAAACTGTTTTTT
v_gene: TRBV18
j_gene: TRBJ1-4
d_gene: TRBD1
abundance: .

CDR3aa: CSVDRGLPQRETQYF
CDR3nt: TGCAGCGTTGACCGCGGGCTCCCTCAACGAGAGACCCAGTACTTC
v_gene: TRBV29-1
j_gene: TRBJ2-5
d_gene: .
abundance: .

CDR3aa: CASSPTGIYTEAFF
CDR3nt: TGTGCCAGCAGCCCGACAGGGATCTACACTGAAGCTTTCTTT
v_gene: TRBV3-1/TRBV3-2
j_gene: TRBJ1-1
d_gene: TRBD1
abundance: .

CDR3aa: CASSPQGARSGELFF
CDR3nt: TGTGCCAGCAGTCCTCAGGGGGCTCGGAGCGGGGAGCTGTTTTTT
v_gene: TRBV27
j_gene: TRBJ2-2
d_gene: TRBD1
abundance: .

CDR3aa: CASSFYLGQAPNYGYTF
CDR3nt: TGTGCCAGCAGTTTTTATTTAGGACAGGCGCCAAACTATGGCTACACCTTC
v_gene: TRBV28
j_gene: TRBJ1-2
d_gene: TRBD1
abundance: .

CDR3aa: CASSAAIGVGNTEAFF
CDR3nt: TGTGCCAGCAGCGCAGCCATCGGGGTTGGGAACACTGAAGCTTTCTTT
v_gene: TRBV5-4
j_gene: TRBJ1-1
d_gene: .
abundance: .

CDR3aa: CASAGDRASYNEQFF
CDR3nt: TGTGCCAGCGCTGGGGACAGGGCTTCCTACAATGAGCAGTTCTTC
v_gene: TRBV2
j_gene: TRBJ2-1
d_gene: TRBD1
abundance: .

CDR3aa: CAISELGTDTQYF
CDR3nt: TGTGCCATCAGTGAACTAGGCACAGATACGCAGTATTTT
v_gene: TRBV10-3
j_gene: TRBJ2-3
d_gene: .
abundance: .

CDR3aa: CASRPRTDRGQPQHF
CDR3nt: TGTGCCAGCAGGCCTCGGACCGACAGAGGACAGCCCCAGCATTTT
v_gene: TRBV6-5
j_gene: TRBJ1-5
d_gene: .
abundance: .

CDR3aa: CASSSPGTGDRTIYF
CDR3nt: TGTGCCAGCAGCTCCCCGGGGACAGGGGACCGCACCATATATTTT
v_gene: TRBV28
j_gene: TRBJ1-3
d_gene: TRBD1
abundance: .

CDR3aa: CASSPSGGLSNQPQHF
CDR3nt: TGTGCCAGCAGTCCTTCAGGGGGGCTCTCCAATCAGCCCCAGCATTTT
v_gene: TRBV2
j_gene: TRBJ1-5
d_gene: TRBD1
abundance: .

CDR3aa: CASSERQVQGNTGELFF
CDR3nt: TGTGCCAGCAGCGAGAGACAGGTACAAGGGAACACCGGGGAGCTGTTTTTT
v_gene: TRBV9
j_gene: TRBJ2-2
d_gene: .
abundance: once

CDR3aa: CASSPGGGARQPQHF
CDR3nt: TGTGCCAGCAGTCCGGGAGGGGGGGCAAGGCAGCCCCAGCATTTT
v_gene: TRBV27
j_gene: TRBJ1-5
d_gene: .
abundance: .

CDR3aa: CASSPTGINYGYTF
CDR3nt: TGTGCCAGCAGTCCTACAGGGATTAACTATGGCTACACCTTC
v_gene: TRBV6-5
j_gene: TRBJ1-2
d_gene: .
abundance: few

CDR3aa: CATSDPTSLGYNEQFF
CDR3nt: TGTGCCACCAGTGATCCGACTAGCCTCGGCTACAATGAGCAGTTCTTC
v_gene: TRBV24-1
j_gene: TRBJ2-1
d_gene: TRBD2
abundance: .

CDR3aa: CASSHGLVAGELFF
CDR3nt: TGTGCCAGCAGCCACGGACTAGTTGCCGGGGAGCTGTTTTTT
v_gene: TRBV14
j_gene: TRBJ2-2
d_gene: TRBD2
abundance: .

CDR3aa: CASSPRGGEAFF
CDR3nt: TGTGCCAGCAGCCCCCGGGGGGGGGAAGCTTTCTTT
v_gene: TRBV7-9
j_gene: TRBJ1-1
d_gene: .
abundance: .

CDR3aa: CASSLLSGSMSYEQYF
CDR3nt: TGTGCCAGCAGCTTGCTTAGCGGGAGTATGTCCTACGAGCAGTACTTC
v_gene: TRBV5-4
j_gene: TRBJ2-7
d_gene: TRBD2
abundance: .

CDR3aa: CASREDSNTGELFF
CDR3nt: TGTGCCAGCAGAGAAGACAGCAACACCGGGGAGCTGTTTTTT
v_gene: TRBV28
j_gene: TRBJ2-2
d_gene: .
abundance: .